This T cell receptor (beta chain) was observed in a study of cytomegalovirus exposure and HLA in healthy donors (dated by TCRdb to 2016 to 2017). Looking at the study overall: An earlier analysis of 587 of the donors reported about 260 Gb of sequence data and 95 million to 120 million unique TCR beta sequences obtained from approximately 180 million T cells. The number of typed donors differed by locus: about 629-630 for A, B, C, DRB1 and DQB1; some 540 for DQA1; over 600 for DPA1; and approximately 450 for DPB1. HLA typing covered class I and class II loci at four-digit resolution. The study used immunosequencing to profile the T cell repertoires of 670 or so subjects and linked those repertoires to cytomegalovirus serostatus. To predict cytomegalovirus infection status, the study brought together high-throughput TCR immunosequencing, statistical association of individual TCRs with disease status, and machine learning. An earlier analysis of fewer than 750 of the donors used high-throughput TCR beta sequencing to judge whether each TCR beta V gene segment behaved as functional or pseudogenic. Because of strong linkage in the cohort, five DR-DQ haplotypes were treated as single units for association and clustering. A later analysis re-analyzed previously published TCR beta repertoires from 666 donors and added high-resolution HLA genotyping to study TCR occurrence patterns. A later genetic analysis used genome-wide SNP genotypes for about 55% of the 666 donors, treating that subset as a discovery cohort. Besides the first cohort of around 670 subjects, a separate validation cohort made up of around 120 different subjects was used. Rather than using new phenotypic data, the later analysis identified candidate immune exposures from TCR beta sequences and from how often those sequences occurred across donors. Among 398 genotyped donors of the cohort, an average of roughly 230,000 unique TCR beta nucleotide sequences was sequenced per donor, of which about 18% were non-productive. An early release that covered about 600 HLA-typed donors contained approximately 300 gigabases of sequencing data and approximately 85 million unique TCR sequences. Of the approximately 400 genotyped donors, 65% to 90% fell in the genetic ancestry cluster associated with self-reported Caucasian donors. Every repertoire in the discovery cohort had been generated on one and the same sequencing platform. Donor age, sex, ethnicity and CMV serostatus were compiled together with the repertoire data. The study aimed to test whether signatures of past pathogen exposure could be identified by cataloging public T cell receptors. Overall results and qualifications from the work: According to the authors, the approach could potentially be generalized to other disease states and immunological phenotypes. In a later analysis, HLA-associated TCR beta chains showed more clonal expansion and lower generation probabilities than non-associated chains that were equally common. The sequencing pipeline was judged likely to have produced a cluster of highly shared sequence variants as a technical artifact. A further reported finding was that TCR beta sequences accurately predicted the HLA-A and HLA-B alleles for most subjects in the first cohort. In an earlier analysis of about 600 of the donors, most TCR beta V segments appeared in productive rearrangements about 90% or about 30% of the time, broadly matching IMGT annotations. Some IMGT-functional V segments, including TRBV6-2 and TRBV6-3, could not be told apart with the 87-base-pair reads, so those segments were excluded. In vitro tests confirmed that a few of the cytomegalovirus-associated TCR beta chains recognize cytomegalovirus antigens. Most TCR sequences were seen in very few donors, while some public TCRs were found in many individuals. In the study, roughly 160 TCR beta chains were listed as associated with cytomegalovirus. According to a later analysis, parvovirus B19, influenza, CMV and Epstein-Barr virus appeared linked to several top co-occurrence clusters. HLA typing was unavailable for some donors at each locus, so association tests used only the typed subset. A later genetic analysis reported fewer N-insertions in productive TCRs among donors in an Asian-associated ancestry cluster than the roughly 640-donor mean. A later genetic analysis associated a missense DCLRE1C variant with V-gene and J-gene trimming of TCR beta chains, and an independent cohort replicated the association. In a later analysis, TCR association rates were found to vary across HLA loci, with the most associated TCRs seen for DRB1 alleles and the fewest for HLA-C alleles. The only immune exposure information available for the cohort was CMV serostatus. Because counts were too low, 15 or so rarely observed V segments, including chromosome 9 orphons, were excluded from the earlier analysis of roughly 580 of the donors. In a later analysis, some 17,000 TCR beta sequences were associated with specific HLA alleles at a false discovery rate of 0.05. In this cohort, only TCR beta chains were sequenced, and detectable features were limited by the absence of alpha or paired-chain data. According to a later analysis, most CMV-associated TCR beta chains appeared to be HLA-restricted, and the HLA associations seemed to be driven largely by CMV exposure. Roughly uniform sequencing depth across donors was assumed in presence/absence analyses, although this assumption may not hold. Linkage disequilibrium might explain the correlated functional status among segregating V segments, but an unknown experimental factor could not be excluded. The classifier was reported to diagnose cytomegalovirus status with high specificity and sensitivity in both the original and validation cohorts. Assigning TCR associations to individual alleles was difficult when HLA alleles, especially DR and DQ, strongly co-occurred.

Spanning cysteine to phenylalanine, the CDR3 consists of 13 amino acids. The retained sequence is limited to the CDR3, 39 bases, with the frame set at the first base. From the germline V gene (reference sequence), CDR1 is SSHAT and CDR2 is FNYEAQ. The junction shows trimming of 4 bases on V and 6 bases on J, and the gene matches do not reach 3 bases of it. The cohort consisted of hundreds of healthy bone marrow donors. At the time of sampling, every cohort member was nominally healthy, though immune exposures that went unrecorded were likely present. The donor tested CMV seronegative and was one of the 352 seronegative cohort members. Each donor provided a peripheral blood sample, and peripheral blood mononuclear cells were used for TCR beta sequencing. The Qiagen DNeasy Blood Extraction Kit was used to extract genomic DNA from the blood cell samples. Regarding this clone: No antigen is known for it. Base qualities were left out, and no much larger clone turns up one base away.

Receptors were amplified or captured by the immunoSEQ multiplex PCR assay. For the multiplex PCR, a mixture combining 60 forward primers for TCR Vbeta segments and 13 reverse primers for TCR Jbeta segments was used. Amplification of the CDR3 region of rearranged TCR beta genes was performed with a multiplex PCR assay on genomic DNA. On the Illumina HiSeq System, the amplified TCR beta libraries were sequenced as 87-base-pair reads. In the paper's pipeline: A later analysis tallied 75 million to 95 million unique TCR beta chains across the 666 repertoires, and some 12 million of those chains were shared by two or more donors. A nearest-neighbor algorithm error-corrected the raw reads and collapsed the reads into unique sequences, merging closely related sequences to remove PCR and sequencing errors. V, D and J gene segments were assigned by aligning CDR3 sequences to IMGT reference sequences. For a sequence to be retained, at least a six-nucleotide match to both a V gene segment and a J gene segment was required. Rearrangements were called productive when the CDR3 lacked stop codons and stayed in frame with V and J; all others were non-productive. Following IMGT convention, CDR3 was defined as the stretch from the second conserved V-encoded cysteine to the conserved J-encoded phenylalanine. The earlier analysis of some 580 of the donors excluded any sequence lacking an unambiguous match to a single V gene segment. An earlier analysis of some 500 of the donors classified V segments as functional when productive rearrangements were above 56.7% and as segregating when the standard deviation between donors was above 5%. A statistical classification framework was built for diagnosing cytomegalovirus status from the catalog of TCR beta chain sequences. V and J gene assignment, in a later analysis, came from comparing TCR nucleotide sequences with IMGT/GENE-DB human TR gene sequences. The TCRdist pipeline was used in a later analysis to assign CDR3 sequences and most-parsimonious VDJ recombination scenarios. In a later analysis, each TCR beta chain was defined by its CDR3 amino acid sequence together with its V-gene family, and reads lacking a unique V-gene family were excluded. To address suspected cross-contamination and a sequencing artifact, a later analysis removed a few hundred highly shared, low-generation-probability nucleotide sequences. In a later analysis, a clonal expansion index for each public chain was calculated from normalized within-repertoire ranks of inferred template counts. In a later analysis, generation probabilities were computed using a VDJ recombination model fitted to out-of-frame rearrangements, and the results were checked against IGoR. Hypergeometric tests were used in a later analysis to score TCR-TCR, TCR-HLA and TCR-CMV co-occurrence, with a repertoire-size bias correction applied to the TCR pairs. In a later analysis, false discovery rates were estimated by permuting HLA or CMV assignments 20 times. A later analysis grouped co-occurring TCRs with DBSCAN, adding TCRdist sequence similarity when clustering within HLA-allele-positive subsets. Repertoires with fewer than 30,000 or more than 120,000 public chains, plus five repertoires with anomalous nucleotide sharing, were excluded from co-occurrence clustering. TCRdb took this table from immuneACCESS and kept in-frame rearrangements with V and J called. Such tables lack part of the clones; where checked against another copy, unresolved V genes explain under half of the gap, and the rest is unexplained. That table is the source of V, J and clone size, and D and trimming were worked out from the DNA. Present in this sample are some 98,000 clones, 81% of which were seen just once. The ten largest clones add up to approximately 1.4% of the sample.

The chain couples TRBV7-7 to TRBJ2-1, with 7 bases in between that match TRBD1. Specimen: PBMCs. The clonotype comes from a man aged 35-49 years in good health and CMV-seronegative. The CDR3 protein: CASSSNRGNEQFF. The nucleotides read TGTGCCAGCAGCTCGAACAGGGGCAATGAGCAGTTCTTC. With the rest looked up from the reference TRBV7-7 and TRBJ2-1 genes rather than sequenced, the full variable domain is GAGVSQSPRYKVTKRGQDVTLRCDPISSHATLYWYQQALGQGPEFLTYFNYEAQPDKSGLPSDRFSAERPEGSISTLTIQRTEQRDSAMYRCASSSNRGNEQFFGPGTRLTVL.